The rows below give T cell receptor beta chains drawn from one sample of a study of cytomegalovirus exposure and HLA in healthy donors. Data came from immunoSEQ multiplex PCR; TCRdb stores just in-frame clones and leaves some out. This table has tens of thousands of clones, about 80% appearing once. The sequencing sample was made of PBMCs. The receptors stem from a human donor in good health. CDR3s include the opening cysteine and the closing phenylalanine or tryptophan. A D gene is named only where the DNA matches it firmly. Not every row has a clone size; where given, it reads once, few, many or a size class.

size: .
V: TRBV10-3
length: 15
J: TRBJ2-3
D: TRBD1
CDR3: CAISRQGSGTDTQYF
DNA: TGTGCCATCAGTAGACAGGGGAGTGGCACAGATACGCAGTATTTT

size: .
V: TRBV4-1
length: 14
J: TRBJ1-2
D: TRBD1
CDR3: CASSQRETGSGYTF
DNA: TGCGCCAGCAGCCAAAGAGAGACAGGGTCTGGCTACACCTTC

size: few
V: TRBV7-2
length: 16
J: TRBJ2-3
D: TRBD1
CDR3: CASSLDRGFGTDTQYF
DNA: TGTGCCAGCAGCCTGGACAGGGGGTTCGGCACAGATACGCAGTATTTT

size: .
V: TRBV30
length: 14
J: TRBJ1-6
D: TRBD1
CDR3: CAFDPQGRNSPLHF
DNA: TGTGCCTTCGACCCACAGGGGCGGAATTCACCCCTCCACTTT

size: once
V: TRBV6-6
length: 14
J: TRBJ2-7
D: TRBD1
CDR3: CASSTGTGVYEQYF
DNA: TGTGCCAGCAGTACCGGGACAGGGGTCTACGAGCAGTACTTC

size: .
V: TRBV4-1
length: 16
J: TRBJ1-1
D: .
CDR3: CASSLSMGRRSTEAFF
DNA: TGCGCCAGCAGCCTTAGTATGGGCAGGAGGAGCACTGAAGCTTTCTTT

size: few
V: TRBV5-5
length: 16
J: TRBJ2-3
D: .
CDR3: CASRTTGHPYTDTQYF
DNA: TGTGCCAGCAGAACAACGGGACATCCGTACACAGATACGCAGTATTTT

size: .
V: TRBV5-1
length: 14
J: TRBJ2-1
D: TRBD2
CDR3: CASSLASGRDEQFF
DNA: TGCGCCAGCAGCTTGGCTAGCGGGAGAGATGAGCAGTTCTTC

size: .
V: TRBV2
length: 14
J: TRBJ1-2
D: .
CDR3: CASSYWGGESRYTF
DNA: TGTGCCAGCTCGTACTGGGGCGGCGAGTCCCGCTACACCTTC

size: .
V: TRBV4-3
length: 16
J: TRBJ1-3
D: .
CDR3: CASSPTRGGAGNTIYF
DNA: TGCGCCAGCAGCCCAACTCGAGGGGGTGCTGGAAACACCATATATTTT

size: .
V: TRBV6-5
length: 16
J: TRBJ1-1
D: TRBD1
CDR3: CASSYTTQGGRTEAFF
DNA: TGTGCCAGCAGTTACACCACGCAGGGGGGCCGCACTGAAGCTTTCTTT

size: .
V: TRBV5-1
length: 13
J: TRBJ1-1
D: .
CDR3: CASSQQGGTEAFF
DNA: TGCGCCAGCAGTCAACAGGGAGGGACTGAAGCTTTCTTT

size: .
V: TRBV6-5
length: 13
J: TRBJ1-5
D: TRBD1
CDR3: CASSADRDQPQHF
DNA: TGTGCCAGCAGCGCCGACAGGGATCAGCCCCAGCATTTT

size: .
V: TRBV2
length: 14
J: TRBJ2-7
D: TRBD1
CDR3: CASTIGQGLWEQYF
DNA: TGTGCCAGCACCATTGGACAGGGTCTTTGGGAGCAGTACTTC

size: few
V: TRBV27
length: 15
J: TRBJ2-1
D: .
CDR3: CASSKTGTTYNEQFF
DNA: TGTGCCAGCAGCAAAACAGGGACCACCTACAATGAGCAGTTCTTC

size: .
V: TRBV7-2
length: 15
J: TRBJ2-3
D: TRBD2
CDR3: CASSVAGVSTDTQYF
DNA: TGTGCCAGCAGCGTAGCGGGAGTTAGCACAGATACGCAGTATTTT

size: .
V: TRBV5-4
length: 15
J: TRBJ2-7
D: TRBD1
CDR3: CASSPGQLSSYEQYF
DNA: TGTGCCAGCAGCCCGGGACAGTTAAGCTCCTACGAGCAGTACTTC

size: .
V: TRBV30
length: 11
J: TRBJ1-1
D: .
CDR3: CAWSLNTEAFF
DNA: TGTGCCTGGAGTTTAAACACTGAAGCTTTCTTT

size: .
V: TRBV4-3
length: 14
J: TRBJ1-4
D: .
CDR3: CASSPGTFTEKLFF
DNA: TGCGCCAGCAGCCCGGGGACATTCACCGAAAAACTGTTTTTT

size: .
V: TRBV7-8
length: 15
J: TRBJ2-7
D: TRBD1
CDR3: CASSLDTGVGYEQYF
DNA: TGTGCCAGCAGCTTAGACACAGGGGTTGGCTACGAGCAGTACTTC

size: .
V: TRBV18
length: 13
J: TRBJ1-2
D: .
CDR3: CASSPGQDYGYTF
DNA: TGTGCCAGCTCACCGGGGCAGGACTATGGCTACACCTTC

size: .
V: TRBV15
length: 17
J: TRBJ2-6
D: .
CDR3: CATSGSPVVVGANVLTF
DNA: TGTGCCACCAGCGGCTCCCCCGTGGTTGTAGGGGCCAACGTCCTGACTTTC

size: few
V: TRBV7-6
length: 15
J: TRBJ1-6
D: .
CDR3: CASSLDGVPNSPLHF
DNA: TGTGCCAGCAGCTTAGACGGGGTTCCAAATTCACCCCTCCACTTT

size: .
V: TRBV7-8
length: 15
J: TRBJ2-3
D: TRBD2
CDR3: CASGKIAGSTDTQYF
DNA: TGTGCCAGCGGAAAGATAGCGGGGAGCACAGATACGCAGTATTTT

size: .
V: TRBV5-1
length: 16
J: TRBJ1-4
D: TRBD1
CDR3: CASSRTTGALPEKLFF
DNA: TGCGCCAGCAGTCGAACGACAGGGGCCCTTCCTGAAAAACTGTTTTTT

size: .
V: TRBV5-4
length: 15
J: TRBJ2-5
D: TRBD2
CDR3: CASSFGAGGGETQYF
DNA: TGTGCCAGCAGCTTCGGGGCGGGGGGGGGAGAGACCCAGTACTTC

size: .
V: TRBV11-3
length: 14
J: TRBJ2-7
D: TRBD2
CDR3: CASSLGRGFDEQYF
DNA: TGTGCCAGCAGCTTAGGGCGGGGGTTCGACGAGCAGTACTTC

size: .
V: TRBV7-2
length: 14
J: TRBJ2-1
D: .
CDR3: CASSLASTTRAMFF
DNA: TGTGCCAGCAGCTTAGCTTCGACTACCCGAGCCATGTTCTTC

size: .
V: TRBV9
length: 12
J: TRBJ2-3
D: .
CDR3: CASSVGGDTQYF
DNA: TGTGCCAGCAGCGTAGGCGGAGATACGCAGTATTTT